These T cell receptor beta chains were read from a single sample in a study of T cell responses to AZD1222 COVID-19 vaccine. Measured with immunoSEQ multiplex PCR; TCRdb has only the in-frame clones, and not every one. The sample has about 94,000 clones, 85% seen once. The source was peripheral blood, collected 28 days after the second AZD1222 dose. The receptors here all came from an adult who received the AZD1222 COVID-19 vaccine. CDR3s include the opening cysteine and the closing phenylalanine or tryptophan.

j_call v_call cdr3_length cdr3_aa
TRBJ2-3 TRBV5-1 12 CASSIPADTQYF
TRBJ1-5 TRBV16 17 CASSQWPTGMGNQPQHF
TRBJ1-1 TRBV7-8 15 CASSLVATQNTEAFF
TRBJ1-2 TRBV20-1 9 CSAARGYTF
TRBJ2-2 TRBV5-5 16 CASSLGVAGGTGELFF
TRBJ1-4 TRBV19 15 CASSLLRTVSEKLFF
TRBJ1-1 TRBV7-9 15 CASSLWGNLNTEAFF
TRBJ1-1 TRBV9 14 CASSRQGRNTEAFF
TRBJ2-1 TRBV11-2 15 CASSPRTSGDNEQFF
TRBJ1-2 TRBV29-1 12 CSVEPDNYGYTF
TRBJ2-7 TRBV10-3 12 CAIRDGAYEQYF
TRBJ2-5 TRBV9 15 CASSLYSGGGETQYF
TRBJ2-7 TRBV9 14 CASGLAGGAYEQYF
TRBJ2-2 TRBV6-5 14 CASKTRGLAGELFF
TRBJ1-2 TRBV3-1/TRBV3-2 16 CASSRNPTPVRYGYTF
TRBJ1-2 TRBV30 16 CAWSVGAGGNKGGYTF
TRBJ1-4 TRBV27 16 CASSRGDRGRREKLFF
TRBJ2-3 TRBV5-1 16 CASRYTSGGATDTQYF
TRBJ2-1 TRBV9 18 CASSPTPTQGSSYNEQFF
TRBJ1-1 TRBV12-5 15 CASGLVLTSSTEAFF
TRBJ1-5 TRBV7-9 12 CASSPLAFPQHF
TRBJ2-1 TRBV29-1 14 CSGGLAGVGGEQFF
TRBJ1-2 TRBV3-1/TRBV3-2 13 CASSHGQDYGYTF
TRBJ2-7 TRBV2 15 CASRERAGGHLAQYF
TRBJ2-7 TRBV7-9 11 CASSFAYEQYF
TRBJ1-5 TRBV6-5 13 CASTREVNQPQHF
TRBJ2-1 TRBV20-1 14 CSASRDGKYNEQFF
TRBJ1-4 TRBV6-5 16 CASSYITRGVNEKLFF